The entry below gives a single TCR beta chain sequence along with its context. Its cognate antigen is unknown. This entry comes from a study of cytomegalovirus exposure and HLA in healthy donors. The PCR had 60 Vbeta and 13 Jbeta primers. Repertoires were generated with immunoSEQ multiplex PCR, while TCRdb's copy carries only in-frame clones and drops some. Recorded here are 40,000 or so clones; the top ten clones represent over 3%. At the time of sampling, donors were nominally healthy, though unrecorded immune exposures were likely. Trimming stripped 3 bases from V and 0 bases from J, with 9 bases between. Germline V lookup: CDR1 SGHDT, CDR2 YYEEEE. This CDR3 is 14 amino acids long. Whole-study findings and limits: The classifier was said to identify cytomegalovirus status with high specificity and sensitivity. Prior analysis indicated that the majority of TCR beta V segments exhibited productivity approximately 87% or approximately 30% of the time.

The rearrangement uses TRBV5-6 and TRBJ1-1, with a tentative D call TRBD1 (5 bases). This receptor was taken from a woman aged 30 to 39 in good health and CMV-seropositive. Material: PBMCs. CDR3: CASSSTVMNTEAFF. The CDR3 nucleotides are TGTGCCAGCAGCTCGACAGTAATGAACACTGAAGCTTTCTTT.